This T cell receptor beta chain was sequenced in a study of control samples from healthy donors and cancer patients. Deletions cut 3 bases from V and 6 bases from J, with 4 bases between. The CDR3 spans 11 residues. TCRdb's table, derived via immunoSEQ multiplex PCR, lists solely in-frame clones and lacks some. The sample has more than 150,000 clones, over 90% seen once. This receptor was obtained from a man aged 45-65 years in good health. This chain links TRBV12-3 or TRBV12-4 with TRBJ2-3; D is unclear. Source material: blood. In DNA, the CDR3 is TGTGCCAGCAGTTTGTGGGATACGCAGTATTTT. It yields the protein CASSLWDTQYF.